This TCR beta chain was identified during a study of blood T cell repertoires in COVID-19. Study-wide background: The United States, Italy and Spain supplied acute and convalescent COVID-19 samples. The cDNA or gDNA used as material had been derived from T cells, B-cell-depleted T cells, or PBMCs.

Data came from immunoSEQ multiplex PCR; TCRdb stores just in-frame clones and leaves some out. This sample yields roughly 440,000 clones, of which approximately 89% are seen a single time; roughly 13% belongs to the top ten. The CDR3 runs 13 residues. In germline, CDR1 is SNHLY, CDR2 FYNNEI. Trimming took off 10 bases at V and 5 bases at J, with 17 bases between the two ends. Specimen: peripheral blood. This rearrangement joins TRBV2 to TRBJ1-1; a possible D gene is TRBD1 (6 bases). The clonotype comes from a woman aged 50 to 60 with COVID-19, enrolled during active disease. In DNA, the CDR3 is TGTGCCACCATCCACAGGGTTGGGACTGAAGCTTTCTTT. It translates to CATIHRVGTEAFF.